This passage covers 7 T cell receptor beta chains from one sample sequenced in a study of T cells after posttransplantation cyclophosphamide. Sequencing was performed with immunoSEQ multiplex PCR; in TCRdb, only in-frame clones are kept and a portion is missing. The sample is made up of over 35,000 clones, none counted only once. Sequenced: PBMCs. All receptors come from a man between 40 and 49 years old in good health, CMV-negative, and a related stem cell transplant donor.

This clone came up many times. The gene calls are TRBV18 and TRBJ1-2, with D perhaps matching TRBD1 (5 bases). V lost 3 bases, J lost 4 bases, and 15 bases lay in between. The CDR3 sequence is 15 residues long. CDR1 is KGHSH, CDR2 LQKENI, per germline. In DNA form, the CDR3 reads TGTGCCAGCTCACCGGGAAGACAGAGCCTCTATGGCTACACCTTC. Translated: CASSPGRQSLYGYTF.

In this sample, this clone turned up many times. The chain links TRBV2 to TRBJ2-7; D perhaps matches TRBD1 (6 bases). The germline CDR1 and CDR2 sequences are SNHLY and FYNNEI. Trimming took 8 bases from V and 6 from J, leaving 17 bases between them. This CDR3 contains 13 residues. The CDR3 nucleotides read TGTGCCAGCGAGAGGTTGGGGGCCTCCGAGCAGTACGTC. Translated, it gives CASERLGASEQYV.

This clone was recorded at least ten times. V gene TRBV7-2 combines with J gene TRBJ1-1, with 7 nucleotides matching TRBD1. Unmatched junction bases numbered 8, after V lost 5 bases and J lost 5 bases. Germline V lookup: CDR1 SGHTA, CDR2 FQGNSA. The CDR3 length is 14 residues. CDR3 amino acids: CASSLDRVMTEAFF. The CDR3 DNA sequence: TGTGCCAGCAGCCTTGACAGGGTCATGACTGAAGCTTTCTTT.

The sample holds a few counts of this clone. The J gene is TRBJ1-1, the V gene TRBV25-1; D unclear. V was cut by 6 bases and J by 4 bases, with 15 bases left in between. CDR1 and CDR2 from the germline V gene are MGHDK and SYGVNS. CDR3 size: 14 residues. The CDR3 region has the DNA TGTGCCAGCAGCCCCGCGGTGGTATCCACTGAAGCTTTCTTT. It codes for CASSPAVVSTEAFF.

For this clone: This likely traces to a read error, being one base from a far larger clone. The same CDR3 also results from other DNA sequences found in this sample. The genes are TRBV6-1 and TRBJ1-4, with 12 bases lining up with TRBD1. Germline V gene lookup returns CDR1 MNHNS and CDR2 SASEGT. This CDR3 region has 15 residues. The DNA for the CDR3 is TGTGCCAGCTCGGGACAGGGGGCGATTAATGAAAAATTGTTTTTT. It yields the protein CASSGQGAINEKLFF.

This clone was detected ten times or more. The chain carries TRBV5-1 and TRBJ2-7; no reliable D call. The length of the CDR3 is 15 residues. V gave up 1 base and J gave up 0 bases, with 11 bases separating them. Germline CDR1 is SGHRS and CDR2 is YFSETQ. The CDR3, as DNA: TGCGCCAGCAGCTTGAATTACGGGTCCTCCTACGAGCAGTACGTC. Residues: CASSLNYGSSYEQYV.

This sequence joins TRBV6-4 and TRBJ2-3; D not certain. The CDR3 sequence is 13 residues long. V shed 5 bases and J shed 3 bases, with 9 bases lying between them. Germline loops: CDR1 MRHNA, CDR2 SNTAGT. This CDR3 is CASSSDRTDTQYF. The CDR3 region has the DNA TGTGCCAGCAGTAGCGATCGTACAGATACGCAGTATTTT.